This TCR beta chain was sequenced for a study of blood T cells in healthy people across ages. Overall study context: The template switching approach captured approximately one barcoded beta molecule for every two T cells.

Total RNA was isolated from each sample in quantities of at least 6 micrograms. A J-beta primer mix and a sample-barcoded 5' primer were used in a second PCR of roughly 6 to 11 cycles. TCRdb fed the 5' RACE reads into MiXCR, producing one record per CDR3 protein. The sample shows 780,000 or so distinct CDR3 sequences, just over 55% of them seen only once. This clonotype is a singleton in its sample. Germline V lookup: CDR1 SGHDT, CDR2 YYEEEE. CDR3 length: 15 residues. Trimming removed 7 bases at V and 1 base at J, with 15 bases between. The gene calls are TRBV5-6 and TRBJ1-5, with D unclear. This sequence originates from a middle-aged man in good health. Sequences were obtained from blood. The CDR3 region has the DNA TGTGCCAGCCGCAAGCGCGGTTGGAGCAATCAGCCCCAGCATTTT. This gives the protein CASRKRGWSNQPQHF.